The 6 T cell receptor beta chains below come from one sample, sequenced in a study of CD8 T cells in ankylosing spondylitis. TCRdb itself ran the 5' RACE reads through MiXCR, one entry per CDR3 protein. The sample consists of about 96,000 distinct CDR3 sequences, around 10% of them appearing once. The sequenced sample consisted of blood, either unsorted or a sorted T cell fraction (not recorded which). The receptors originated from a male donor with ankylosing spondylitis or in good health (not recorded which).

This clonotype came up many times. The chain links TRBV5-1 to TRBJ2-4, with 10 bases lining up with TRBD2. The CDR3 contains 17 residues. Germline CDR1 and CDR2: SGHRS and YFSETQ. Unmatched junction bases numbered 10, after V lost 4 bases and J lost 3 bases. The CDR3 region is CASSGYLAGEIKNIQYF. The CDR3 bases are TGCGCCAGCAGCGGTTACCTAGCGGGGGAAATCAAAAACATTCAGTACTTC. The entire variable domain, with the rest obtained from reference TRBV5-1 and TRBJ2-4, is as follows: KAGVTQTPRYLIKTRGQQVTLSCSPISGHRSVSWYQQTPGQGLQFLFEYFSETQRNKGNFPGRFSGRQFSNSRSEMNVSTLELGDSALYLCASSGYLAGEIKNIQYFGAGTRLSVL.

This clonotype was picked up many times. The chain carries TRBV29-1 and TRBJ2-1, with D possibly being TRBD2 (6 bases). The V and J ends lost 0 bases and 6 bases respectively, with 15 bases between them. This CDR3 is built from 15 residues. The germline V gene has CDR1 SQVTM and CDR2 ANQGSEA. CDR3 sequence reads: CSVEESGLAPNEQFF. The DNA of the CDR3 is TGCAGCGTTGAAGAATCGGGACTGGCGCCCAATGAGCAGTTCTTC.

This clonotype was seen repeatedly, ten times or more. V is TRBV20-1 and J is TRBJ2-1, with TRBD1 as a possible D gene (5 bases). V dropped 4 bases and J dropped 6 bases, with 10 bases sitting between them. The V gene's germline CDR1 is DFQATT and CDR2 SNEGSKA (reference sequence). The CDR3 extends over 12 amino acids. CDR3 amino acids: CSATLDSNEQFF. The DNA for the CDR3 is TGCAGTGCTACTTTAGACAGCAATGAGCAGTTCTTC.

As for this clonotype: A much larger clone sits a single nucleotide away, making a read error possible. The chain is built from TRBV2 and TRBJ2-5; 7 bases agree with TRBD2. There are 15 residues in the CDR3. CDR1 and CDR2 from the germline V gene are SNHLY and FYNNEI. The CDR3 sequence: CASSPRGSAQETQCF. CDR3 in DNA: TGTGCCAGCAGTCCGCGGGGGAGCGCCCAAGAGACCCAGTGCTTC.

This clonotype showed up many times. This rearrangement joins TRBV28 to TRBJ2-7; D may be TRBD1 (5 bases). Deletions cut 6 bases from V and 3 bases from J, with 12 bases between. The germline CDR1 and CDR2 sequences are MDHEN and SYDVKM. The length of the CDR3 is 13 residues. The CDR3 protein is CASSQDTYYEQYF. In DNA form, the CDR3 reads TGTGCCAGCAGCCAGGACACATACTACGAGCAGTACTTC.

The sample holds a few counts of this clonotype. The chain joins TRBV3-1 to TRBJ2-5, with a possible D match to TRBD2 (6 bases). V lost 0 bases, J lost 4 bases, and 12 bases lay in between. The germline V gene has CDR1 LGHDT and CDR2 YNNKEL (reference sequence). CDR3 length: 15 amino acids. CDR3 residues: CASSQDQLAGETQYF. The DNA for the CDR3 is TGTGCCAGCAGCCAAGATCAACTAGCCGGAGAGACCCAGTACTTC.